A selection of T cell receptor beta chains follows, all from one sample in a study of sequential checkpoint blockade in melanoma. Libraries were prepared by immunoSEQ multiplex PCR; TCRdb keeps only in-frame clonotypes and omits some of them. The repertoire holds 10,000 to 15,000 clones, with about 65% as singletons. The sample was CD8+ T cells sorted from blood (inferred from file names), taken from a patient given nivolumab and ipilimumab in sequence. The receptor source for this set is a human donor with melanoma. CDR3s leave out the opening cysteine and the closing phenylalanine or tryptophan. D genes are given only for firm matches.

TRBV4-1	TRBJ2-3	NA	12	ASSQVQGTDTQY
TRBV11-2	TRBJ2-1	TRBD2	15	ASSLIFGLAGGNEQF
TRBV19	TRBJ2-1	NA	9	ASTGFHEQF
TRBV19	TRBJ2-2	TRBD2	17	ASSIELAGGRENTGELF
TRBV27	TRBJ2-5	NA	11	ASSVSFGGTQY
TRBV30	TRBJ1-2	TRBD1	10	AGTGGNYGYT
TRBV7-6	TRBJ2-1	TRBD2	13	ASSLLAGGDAEQF
TRBV4-1	TRBJ2-7	NA	13	ASSQEPAALDEQY
TRBV9	TRBJ2-5	NA	14	ASSTPDSKIQETQY
TRBV27	NA	TRBD1	13	ASSNIDRGPYEQY
TRBV13	TRBJ2-2	TRBD1	13	ASRPQGTNTGELF
TRBV27	TRBJ1-6	TRBD1	13	ASSPDRDYNSPLH
TRBV30	TRBJ2-7	TRBD1	10	AGGDRAYEQY
TRBV5-5	TRBJ2-2	NA	10	ASSQSPGELF
TRBV4-1	TRBJ1-1	NA	11	ASSPDKNTEAF
TRBV11-2	TRBJ1-2	NA	12	ASSLGQGGYGYT
TRBV7-9	TRBJ2-3	TRBD2	14	ASSLGISGGTDTQY
TRBV7-8	TRBJ2-1	TRBD2	14	ASSLTGGGAVGEQF
TRBV9	TRBJ2-1	TRBD1	13	ASSVLPTGENEQF
TRBV14	TRBJ2-1	TRBD2	16	ASSQVIVAGVSYNEQF
TRBV4-3	TRBJ1-3	TRBD1	14	ASSQGQGASGNTIY
TRBV4-3	TRBJ2-3	NA	14	ASSPYREKPLNTQY
TRBV6-6	TRBJ1-1	NA	14	ASSPQDSRGTTEAF
TRBV9	TRBJ2-1	TRBD1	13	ASSVDGTGQYEQF
TRBV14	TRBJ2-7	TRBD1	12	ASSPRDSPYEQY
TRBV11-3	TRBJ2-2	NA	16	ASSLDSLSRMNTGELF
TRBV6-5	TRBJ2-1	TRBD1	13	ASSYSTGGYNEQF
TRBV10-3	NA	NA	12	AISETGSSYEQY
TRBV5-1	TRBJ2-7	TRBD2	13	ASSSRGAGVEEQY
TRBV19	TRBJ2-3	NA	14	ASSMAPGGQADTQY
TRBV27	TRBJ1-2	TRBD1	12	ASSPGGAGYGYT
TRBV7-9	TRBJ2-1	TRBD2	14	ASSLTGGGAVGEQF
TRBV5-4	TRBJ2-7	TRBD1	13	ASSSGTGSIYEQY
TRBV7-3	TRBJ2-1	TRBD2	13	ASSYSGTSGNEQF
TRBV4-1	TRBJ1-2	NA	12	ASSQAWGDYGYT
TRBV7-6	TRBJ1-1	NA	12	ASSPRVINTEAF
TRBV29-1	TRBJ1-2	NA	10	SAEDSNYGYT
TRBV7-2	TRBJ2-7	TRBD1	13	ASSQDTDRSYEQY
TRBV6-5	TRBJ1-6	TRBD1	14	ASSYEGQGLNSPLH
TRBV7-6	TRBJ2-1	NA	13	ASSPVAETYNEQF
TRBV19	TRBJ2-1	NA	13	ASSISAGRYNEQF
TRBV7-8	TRBJ2-1	NA	13	ASSPRVYSYNEQF
TRBV19	TRBJ1-5	NA	11	ASSIQGPQPQH
TRBV28	TRBJ1-6	TRBD1	12	ASSWTGLLSPLH
TRBV4-1	TRBJ2-5	NA	13	ASSHLINGQETQY
TRBV9	TRBJ2-5	NA	12	ASSSGVRQETQY
TRBV19	TRBJ2-7	TRBD1	11	ASNWESGGEQY